This paragraph covers one T cell receptor beta chain sequence. The source of the sample is a study of blood T cell repertoires in COVID-19. Study background: The origin of the acute and convalescent COVID-19 samples was the United States, Italy and Spain. T cells, B-cell-depleted T cells, or PBMCs supplied cDNA or gDNA.

In the authors' workflow: For nucleated cells, counts were estimated from reference gene primer amplification. TCRdb's table, derived via immunoSEQ multiplex PCR, lists solely in-frame clones and lacks some. V, J and clone size derive from that table, while D and trimming were established from the DNA sequence. Of around 110,000 clones in the sample, roughly 83% were seen once. The sample taken for sequencing was peripheral blood. The clonotype was recovered from a woman in her 70s with acute or convalescent COVID-19.

DNA for the CDR3: TGTGCCAGCAGCCAACCCCCGGGAAACACCATATATTTT. It is translated as CASSQPPGNTIYF. This sequence joins TRBV3-1 (or the pseudogene TRBV3-2) and TRBJ1-3; no clear D gene. This CDR3 contains 13 residues. V shed 2 bases and J shed 4 bases, with 6 bases lying between them. From germline, CDR1 is LGHDT and CDR2 YNNKEL (reference sequence).